These T cell receptor beta chains were read from a single sample in a study of vaccination effects on CD4 cells after COVID-19. These receptors are not linked to any known antigen. This table comes from immunoSEQ multiplex PCR, and its TCRdb copy is limited to in-frame clones, with some not included. Of almost 40,000 clones in the sample, 82% were seen once. This material consisted of CD4+ T cells from PBMCs cultured without peptide, taken before COVID-19 vaccination. These receptors were taken from a human donor who received a COVID-19 vaccine. The CDR3 runs from the conserved cysteine through the conserved F or W. A D gene is named only where the DNA matches it firmly. A clone size is listed for some rows: how often the clone was seen (once, few, many), or a class if it is expanded.

v_call	clone_size	d_call	cdr3_length	j_call	cdr3_aa	cdr3_nt
TRBV7-9	NA	NA	14	TRBJ2-2	CASSLERGTGELFF	TGTGCCAGCAGTCTAGAGAGGGGGACCGGGGAGCTGTTTTTT
TRBV6-2/TRBV6-3	NA	NA	15	TRBJ1-2	CASSFLTGTFYGYTF	TGTGCCAGCAGTTTCCTCACAGGGACGTTCTATGGCTACACCTTC
TRBV25-1	NA	TRBD1	15	TRBJ1-3	CASSDPTGAGNTIYF	TGTGCCAGCAGTGACCCAACAGGGGCTGGAAACACCATATATTTT
TRBV14	NA	NA	14	TRBJ1-1	CASSQYGPNTEAFF	TGTGCCAGCAGCCAATATGGCCCGAACACTGAAGCTTTCTTT
TRBV6-5	NA	NA	16	TRBJ2-6	CASSYSSGSGANVLTF	TGTGCCAGCAGTTACTCGAGTGGATCTGGGGCCAACGTCCTGACTTTC
TRBV6-2/TRBV6-3	few	NA	15	TRBJ1-1	CASSSQWGGETEAFF	TGTGCCAGCAGTTCCCAATGGGGAGGAGAAACTGAAGCTTTCTTT
TRBV6-2/TRBV6-3	NA	NA	15	TRBJ1-1	CASSLRRGLNTEAFF	TGTGCCAGCAGTCTCCGGCGGGGGCTGAACACTGAAGCTTTCTTT
TRBV30	NA	TRBD1	14	TRBJ1-2	CAWSVQGRTHGYTF	TGTGCCTGGAGTGTACAGGGGAGAACGCATGGCTACACCTTC
TRBV10-3	NA	TRBD1	16	TRBJ2-2	CAISSRQGSGTGELFF	TGTGCCATCAGTAGCCGACAGGGAAGCGGCACCGGGGAGCTGTTTTTT
TRBV2	NA	NA	12	TRBJ1-1	CASSELSVEAFF	TGTGCCAGCAGTGAACTATCGGTTGAAGCTTTCTTT
TRBV6-5	NA	TRBD1	15	TRBJ1-6	CASSKLQGGGSPLHF	TGTGCCAGCAGTAAGCTTCAGGGGGGCGGTTCACCCCTCCACTTT
TRBV7-2	once	TRBD1	16	TRBJ1-2	CASSFRGTAGSYGYTF	TGTGCCAGCAGCTTTAGGGGGACAGCAGGCTCCTATGGCTACACCTTC
TRBV5-6	NA	NA	18	TRBJ1-5	CASSSRRAYLAGNQPQHF	TGTGCCAGCAGCTCTCGCCGGGCTTACCTGGCGGGCAATCAGCCCCAGCATTTT
TRBV27	NA	TRBD1	16	TRBJ1-1	CASSLSQGASNTEAFF	TGTGCCAGCAGTTTATCCCAGGGGGCATCGAACACTGAAGCTTTCTTT
TRBV19	NA	TRBD1	15	TRBJ2-5	CASSIPGTGVETQYF	TGTGCCAGTAGTATTCCCGGGACAGGGGTTGAGACCCAGTACTTC
TRBV2	NA	TRBD1	15	TRBJ1-4	CASCVDRGHAGKLFF	TGTGCCAGCTGCGTTGACAGGGGGCATGCTGGGAAACTGTTTTTT
TRBV2	NA	NA	15	TRBJ2-2	CASKGPSGSTGELFF	TGTGCCAGCAAAGGCCCCTCTGGGTCCACCGGGGAGCTGTTTTTT
TRBV6-1	NA	NA	14	TRBJ2-1	CASSERGLNNEQFF	TGTGCCAGCAGTGAGAGGGGACTTAACAATGAGCAGTTCTTC
TRBV25-1	NA	NA	17	TRBJ1-6	CASTAVDPSSYNSPLHF	TGTGCCAGCACCGCCGTAGATCCGAGCTCCTATAATTCACCCCTCCACTTT
TRBV29-1	NA	NA	13	TRBJ1-5	CSVQRDSNQPQHF	TGCAGCGTTCAAAGGGATAGCAATCAGCCCCAGCATTTT
TRBV7-8	NA	NA	14	TRBJ1-3	CASSLAGSGNTIYF	TGTGCCAGCAGCTTAGCCGGCTCTGGAAACACCATATATTTT
TRBV3-1/TRBV3-2	NA	NA	15	TRBJ2-4	CASSLAGGPIDIQYF	TGTGCCAGCAGCCTCGCTGGCGGCCCGATAGACATTCAGTACTTC
TRBV29-1	once	NA	12	TRBJ1-2	CSVSQTGYGYTF	TGCAGCGTTTCCCAGACGGGCTATGGCTACACCTTC
TRBV21-1	NA	NA	15	TRBJ1-3	CASSRDNFCGNTIYF	TGTGCCAGCAGCAGGGACAATTTCTGCGGAAACACCATATATTTT
TRBV5-1	NA	NA	16	TRBJ2-6	CASSLTGTSGANVLTF	TGCGCCAGCAGCCTGACAGGCACCTCTGGGGCCAACGTCCTGACTTTC
TRBV5-6	NA	NA	14	TRBJ2-1	CASSLVSGLGEQFF	TGTGCCAGCAGCTTGGTATCAGGTTTGGGGGAGCAGTTCTTC
TRBV18	NA	NA	11	TRBJ1-2	CASSPQRGYTF	TGTGCCAGCTCCCCTCAGAGGGGCTACACCTTC
TRBV19	NA	TRBD2	13	TRBJ2-5	CASSRSGEETQYF	TGTGCCAGTAGTAGAAGCGGGGAAGAGACCCAGTACTTC
TRBV10-3	NA	NA	13	TRBJ1-2	CAIMALENYGYTF	TGTGCCATCATGGCACTTGAGAACTATGGCTACACCTTC
TRBV4-1	NA	NA	16	TRBJ1-6	CASSQDSQGRNSPLHF	TGCGCCAGCAGCCAAGATAGTCAGGGGCGTAATTCACCCCTCCACTTT
TRBV6-1	NA	NA	15	TRBJ1-1	CASSDRGLVNTEAFF	TGTGCCAGCAGTGACCGGGGCCTGGTGAACACTGAAGCTTTCTTT
TRBV28	NA	NA	12	TRBJ2-2	CASNLNTGELFF	TGTGCCAGCAACCTCAACACCGGGGAGCTGTTTTTT
TRBV19	NA	NA	14	TRBJ2-1	CASSIIVRDNEQFF	TGTGCCAGTAGTATAATCGTTCGGGACAATGAGCAGTTCTTC
TRBV19	NA	NA	15	TRBJ2-3	CASSISLAGTDTQYF	TGTGCCAGTAGTATTTCCCTAGCTGGCACAGATACGCAGTATTTT
TRBV11-2	NA	NA	13	TRBJ1-1	CASTFGPTKRAFF	TGTGCCAGCACTTTCGGGCCGACTAAAAGGGCTTTCTTT
TRBV9	NA	TRBD2	19	TRBJ2-1	CASSEDLAGGRRSYNEQFF	TGTGCCAGCAGCGAGGACCTAGCGGGGGGCCGACGCTCCTACAATGAGCAGTTCTTC
TRBV7-2	NA	NA	14	TRBJ1-4	CASSLAQGSEKLFF	TGTGCCAGCAGCTTAGCGCAGGGTAGTGAAAAACTGTTTTTT
TRBV7-3	NA	TRBD1	13	TRBJ1-2	CASSSGQGYGYTF	TGTGCCAGCAGCTCCGGACAGGGGTATGGCTACACCTTC
TRBV30	NA	NA	15	TRBJ1-3	CAWSVGQIAGNTIYF	TGTGCCTGGAGTGTAGGTCAGATCGCTGGAAACACCATATATTTT
TRBV2	NA	TRBD1	14	TRBJ1-6	CASSDRQGGAPLHF	TGTGCCAGCAGTGATCGACAGGGTGGAGCACCCCTCCACTTT